This T cell receptor beta chain was retrieved from a study of cytomegalovirus exposure and HLA in healthy donors. Study-level results: A later analysis by the authors found several of the most significant clusters apparently linked to common viral pathogens.

Vbeta (60) and Jbeta (13) primers were used in the PCR. Clones were read by immunoSEQ multiplex PCR, and TCRdb kept only the in-frame ones, dropping some. This sample carries 68,000 or so clones, roughly 78% of them seen once, and the ten largest clones take less than 5%. To note about this clone: Its antigen is still unknown.

V lost 6 bases and J 2 bases, leaving 23 bases between the germline ends. Germline CDR1 and CDR2: SGHTA and FQGNSA. The CDR3 contains 17 residues. This sequence joins TRBV7-2 and TRBJ2-7, with a possible D match to TRBD2 (6 bases). The sequence derives from a woman in her 30s in good health and CMV-seronegative. Sequenced sample: PBMCs. The CDR3 sequence is CASSQNPLAWLAYEQYF. The CDR3 nucleotides read TGTGCCAGCAGTCAAAACCCACTAGCCTGGCTCGCCTACGAGCAGTACTTC.